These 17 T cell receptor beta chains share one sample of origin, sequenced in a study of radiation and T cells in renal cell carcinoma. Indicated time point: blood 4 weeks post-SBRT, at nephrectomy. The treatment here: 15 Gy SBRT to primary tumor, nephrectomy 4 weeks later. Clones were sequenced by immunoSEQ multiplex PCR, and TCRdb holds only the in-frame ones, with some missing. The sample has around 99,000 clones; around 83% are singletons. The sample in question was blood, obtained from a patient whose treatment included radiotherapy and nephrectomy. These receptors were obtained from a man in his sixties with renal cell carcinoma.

CDR3 DNA: TGTGCCAGCAGTTTTGCCGGGACGGGTAATGAAAAACTGTTTTTT. Translating it yields CASSFAGTGNEKLFF. The rearrangement joins TRBV28 to TRBJ1-4; maybe TRBD1 (5 bases). Germline values: CDR1 MDHEN, CDR2 SYDVKM. The V end lost 3 bases, the J end lost 4 bases, and 12 bases lay between the germline ends. CDR3 length: 15 amino acids.

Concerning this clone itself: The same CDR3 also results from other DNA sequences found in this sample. The CDR3 DNA is TGTGCCAGCAGCGTAAGATTCGAGAACAATGAGCAGTTCTTC. Its translation: CASSVRFENNEQFF. The chain recombines TRBV9 with TRBJ2-1; D is ambiguous. V was shortened by 1 base and J by 5 bases, with 10 bases between the two germline ends. The CDR3 sequence is 14 residues long. Germline V lookup: CDR1 SGDLS, CDR2 YYNGEE.

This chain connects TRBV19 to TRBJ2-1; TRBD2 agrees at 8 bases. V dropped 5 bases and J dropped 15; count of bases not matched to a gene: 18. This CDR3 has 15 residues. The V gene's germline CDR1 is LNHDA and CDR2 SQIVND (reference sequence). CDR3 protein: CASSSAGGDSPNPFF. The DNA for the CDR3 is TGTGCCAGTAGTTCTGCGGGGGGCGATTCCCCTAATCCGTTCTTC.

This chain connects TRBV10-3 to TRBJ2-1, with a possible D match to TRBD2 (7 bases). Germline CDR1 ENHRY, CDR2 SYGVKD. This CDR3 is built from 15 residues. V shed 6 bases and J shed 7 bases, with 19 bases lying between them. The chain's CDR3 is CAISSPGGTRNEQFF. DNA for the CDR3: TGTGCCATCAGCTCACCGGGGGGCACACGGAATGAGCAGTTCTTC.

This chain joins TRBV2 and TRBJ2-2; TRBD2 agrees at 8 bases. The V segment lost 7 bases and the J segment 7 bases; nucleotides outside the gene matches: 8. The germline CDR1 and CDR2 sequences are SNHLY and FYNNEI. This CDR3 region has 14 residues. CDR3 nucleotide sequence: TGTGCCAGCACCGAGCGGGAGTGGGGCGGGGAGCTGTTTTTT. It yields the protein CASTEREWGGELFF.

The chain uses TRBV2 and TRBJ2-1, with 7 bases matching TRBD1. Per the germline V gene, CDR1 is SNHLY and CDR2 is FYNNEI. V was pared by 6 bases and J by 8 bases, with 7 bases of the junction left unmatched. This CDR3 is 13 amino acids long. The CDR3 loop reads CASSGYRGDEQFF. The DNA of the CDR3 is TGTGCCAGCAGCGGCTACAGGGGAGATGAGCAGTTCTTC.

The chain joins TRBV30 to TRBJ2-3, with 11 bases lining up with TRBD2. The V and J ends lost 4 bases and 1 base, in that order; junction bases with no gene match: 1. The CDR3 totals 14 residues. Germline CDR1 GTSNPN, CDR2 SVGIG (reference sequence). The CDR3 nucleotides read TGTGCCTGGATGGGACTAGCGGGCACAGATACGCAGTATTTT. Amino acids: CAWMGLAGTDTQYF.

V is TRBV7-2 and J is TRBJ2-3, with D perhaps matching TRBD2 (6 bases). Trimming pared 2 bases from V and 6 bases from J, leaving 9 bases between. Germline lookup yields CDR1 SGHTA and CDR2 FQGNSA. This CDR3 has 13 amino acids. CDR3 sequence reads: CASSLSGGDTQYF. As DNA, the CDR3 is TGTGCCAGCAGCTTATCTGGGGGGGATACGCAGTATTTT.

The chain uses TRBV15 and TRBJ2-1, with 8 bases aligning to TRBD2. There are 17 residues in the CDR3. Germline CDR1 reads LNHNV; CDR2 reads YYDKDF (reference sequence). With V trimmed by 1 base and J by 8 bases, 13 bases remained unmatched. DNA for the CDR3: TGTGCCACCAGCAGAGCGGGGGGGGGTAGCGGGACGCATGAGCAGTTCTTC. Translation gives CATSRAGGGSGTHEQFF.

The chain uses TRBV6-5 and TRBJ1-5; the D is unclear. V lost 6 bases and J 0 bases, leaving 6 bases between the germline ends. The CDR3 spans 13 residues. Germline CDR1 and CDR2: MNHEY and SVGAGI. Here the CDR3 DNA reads TGTGCCAGCAGGGGCACTAGCAATCAGCCCCAGCATTTT. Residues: CASRGTSNQPQHF.

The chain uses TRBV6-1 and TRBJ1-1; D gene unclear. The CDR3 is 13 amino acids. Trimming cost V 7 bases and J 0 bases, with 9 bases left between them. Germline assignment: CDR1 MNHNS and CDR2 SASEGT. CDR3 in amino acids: CASTTSLNTEAFF. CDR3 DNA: TGTGCCAGCACCACCAGTTTGAACACTGAAGCTTTCTTT.

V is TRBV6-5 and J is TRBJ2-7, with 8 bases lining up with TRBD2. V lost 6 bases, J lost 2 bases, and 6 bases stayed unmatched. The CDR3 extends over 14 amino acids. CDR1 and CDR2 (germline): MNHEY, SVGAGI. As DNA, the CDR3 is TGTGCCAGCAGCCCGGGACTAGAGACCTACGAGCAGTACTTC. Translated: CASSPGLETYEQYF.

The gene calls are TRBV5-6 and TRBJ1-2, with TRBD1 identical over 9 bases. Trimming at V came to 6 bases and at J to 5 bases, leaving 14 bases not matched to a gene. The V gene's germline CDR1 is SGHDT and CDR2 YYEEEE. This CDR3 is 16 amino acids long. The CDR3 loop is CASTALGIGTGYGYTF. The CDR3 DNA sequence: TGTGCCAGCACCGCACTAGGGATTGGGACAGGGTATGGCTACACCTTC. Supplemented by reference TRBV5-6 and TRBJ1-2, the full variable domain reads DAGVTQSPTHLIKTRGQQVTLRCSPKSGHDTVSWYQQALGQGPQFIFQYYEEEERQRGNFPDRFSGHQFPNYSSELNVNALLLGDSALYLCASTALGIGTGYGYTFGSGTRLTVV.

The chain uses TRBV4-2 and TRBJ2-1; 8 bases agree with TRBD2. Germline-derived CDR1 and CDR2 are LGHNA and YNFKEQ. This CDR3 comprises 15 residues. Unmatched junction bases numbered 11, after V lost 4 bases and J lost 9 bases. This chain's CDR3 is CASSPYLDGRGEQFF. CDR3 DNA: TGTGCCAGCAGCCCCTACCTGGACGGGAGGGGTGAGCAGTTCTTC.

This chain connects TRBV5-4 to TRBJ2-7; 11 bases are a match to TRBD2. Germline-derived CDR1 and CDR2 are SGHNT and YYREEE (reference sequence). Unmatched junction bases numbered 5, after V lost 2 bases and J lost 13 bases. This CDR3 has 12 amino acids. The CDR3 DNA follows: TGTGCCAGCAGCTTAACTAGCGGGAGATTTTACTTC. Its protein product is CASSLTSGRFYF. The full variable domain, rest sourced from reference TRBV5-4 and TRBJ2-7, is ETGVTQSPTHLIKTRGQQVTLRCSSQSGHNTVSWYQQALGQGPQFIFQYYREEENGRGNFPPRFSGLQFPNYSSELNVNALELDDSALYLCASSLTSGRFYFGPGTRLTVT.

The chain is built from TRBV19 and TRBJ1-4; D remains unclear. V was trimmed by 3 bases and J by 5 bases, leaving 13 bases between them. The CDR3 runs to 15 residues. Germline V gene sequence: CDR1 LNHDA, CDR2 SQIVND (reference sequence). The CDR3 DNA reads TGTGCCAGTAGTATCAACCCCTCGGGGAATGAAAAACTGTTTTTT. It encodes CASSINPSGNEKLFF.

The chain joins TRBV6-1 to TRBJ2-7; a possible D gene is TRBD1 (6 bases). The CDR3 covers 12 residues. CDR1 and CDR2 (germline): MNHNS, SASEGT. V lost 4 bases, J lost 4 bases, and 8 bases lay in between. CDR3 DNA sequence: TGTGCCAGCAGTGGGGACATTTACGAGCAGTACTTC. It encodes CASSGDIYEQYF.